The 32 T cell receptor beta chains listed next were all sequenced from one sample in a study of spatial heterogeneity in lung cancer. Broader study findings: For expanded intratumoral alpha and beta TCRs, counts tracked tumor mutation counts.

For these receptors, no antigen is known. The time point is: sample taken at primary tumor resection. In TCRdb, the 5' RACE reads were re-called with MiXCR into one record per CDR3 protein. The data contain about 7,000 distinct CDR3 sequences, roughly 13% of them singletons. The source was lung tumor tissue, collected at surgery. Receptor source: a male donor with early-stage non-small cell lung cancer.

In its sample, this clonotype ranks as medium-sized. A library prepared for alpha chains yielded this beta chain as an off-target read; its size is of little meaning. The chain recombines TRBV29-1 with TRBJ2-1, with 8 bases fitting TRBD1. The CDR3 runs 12 residues. Germline loops: CDR1 SQVTM, CDR2 ANQGSEA. V was pared by 4 bases and J by 10 bases, with 6 bases of the junction left unmatched. CDR3 bases: TGCAGCGTTGGACAGGGGACGGGGGAGCAGTTCTTC. Protein product: CSVGQGTGEQFF.

This clonotype appeared a few times. Little can be read into the size of this beta chain, an off-target read in a library designed for alpha chains. The chain employs TRBV5-1 and TRBJ1-2; 8 positions match TRBD1. CDR1 is SGHRS and CDR2 is YFSETQ in the germline V gene. The CDR3 is made up of 15 amino acids. The V gene end was trimmed by 0 bases and the J gene end by 4 bases; junction bases not matched to a gene: 5. This chain's CDR3 is CASSLGQGFVYGYTF. CDR3 nucleotides: TGCGCCAGCAGCTTGGGACAGGGGTTTGTCTATGGCTACACCTTC.

Sample share makes this clonotype medium-sized. A library made for alpha chains picked up this beta chain off target, so its size means little. The chain carries TRBV7-3 and TRBJ2-1; perhaps TRBD2 as D (6 bases). The CDR3 sequence is 15 residues long. From germline, CDR1 is SGHTA and CDR2 FQGTGA. The ends were cut back, 4 bases at V and 4 bases at J, with 14 bases in the middle. CDR3 in DNA: TGTGCCAGCAGCTGGGTAGCGGCAATATACAATGAGCAGTTCTTC. This translates into CASSWVAAIYNEQFF.

This clonotype was counted at least ten times. Because the library targeted alpha chains, this beta chain is an off-target read whose size means little. The chain employs TRBV7-8 and TRBJ2-5, with 7 bases lining up with TRBD2. CDR3 length: 14 residues. V shed 2 bases and J 2 bases; nucleotides not matched to a gene: 2. CDR1 and CDR2 from the germline V gene are SGHVS and FQNEAQ. DNA of the CDR3: TGTGCCAGCAGCTTATCAGCGGGGCAAGAGACCCAGTACTTC. Amino acid sequence: CASSLSAGQETQYF. The complete variable domain, with remaining parts taken from reference TRBV7-8 and TRBJ2-5, reads GAGVSQSPRYKVAKRGQDVALRCDPISGHVSLFWYQQALGQGPEFLTYFQNEAQLDKSGLPSDRFFAERPEGSVSTLKIQRTQQEDSAVYLCASSLSAGQETQYFGPGTRLLVL.

This clonotype appeared many times. This beta chain is a stray read from a library made for alpha chains; its abundance is not meaningful. The V call is TRBV28, the J call TRBJ2-7; 13 nucleotides line up with TRBD2. Germline CDR1 is MDHEN and CDR2 is SYDVKM. This CDR3 region has 15 residues. V was pared by 6 bases and J by 2 bases, with 4 bases of the junction left unmatched. Here the CDR3 DNA reads TGTGCCAGCAGGTCACTAGCGGGAGGGGCCTACGAGCAGTACTTC. Translating it yields CASRSLAGGAYEQYF.

This clonotype came up many times. The junction differs from germline at one of its ends, possibly a read error. The size of this beta chain means little, since it is a stray read in a library made for alpha chains. This chain links TRBV20-1 with TRBJ2-3, with unresolved D. The CDR3 is made up of 13 amino acids. In germline, CDR1 is DFQATT, CDR2 SNEGSKA (reference sequence). The CDR3 DNA is TGTAGTGCCTACTTAAGGACGTCAGATACGCAGTATTTT. Encoded protein: CSAYLRTSDTQYF.

Of note for this clonotype: Because this beta chain is a stray read in a library intended to capture alpha chains, its abundance should not be given much weight. V and J are TRBV19 and TRBJ2-2; perhaps TRBD1 as D (6 bases). This CDR3 is built from 15 residues. Trimming cost V 7 bases and J 2 bases, with 14 bases left between them. Germline lookup yields CDR1 LNHDA and CDR2 SQIVND (reference sequence). The CDR3 DNA sequence: TGTGCCAGTACCCCGGGACACCCAAACACCGGGGAGCTGTTTTTT. Translated, it gives CASTPGHPNTGELFF. The full variable domain, in which reference TRBV19 and TRBJ2-2 provide the parts outside the CDR3, is DGGITQSPKYLFRKEGQNVTLSCEQNLNHDAMYWYRQDPGQGLRLIYYSQIVNDFQKGDIAEGYSVSREKKESFPLTVTSAQKNPTAFYLCASTPGHPNTGELFFGEGSRLTVL.

By sample share, this clonotype is medium-sized. Little can be read into the size of this beta chain, an off-target read in a library designed for alpha chains. The V gene is TRBV6-5, the J gene TRBJ1-2, with D possibly being TRBD1 (5 bases). The ends were cut back, 9 bases at V and 6 bases at J, with 17 bases in the middle. This CDR3 has 13 amino acids. The germline gives CDR1 MNHEY, CDR2 SVGAGI. The CDR3 nucleotides are TGTGCCAGTAGTGGCACCAGGGCGAATGGCTACACCTTC. This translates into CASSGTRANGYTF.

This clonotype was seen at least ten times. This beta chain is off target for a library built for alpha chains, so its abundance means little. CDR3 sequence: CASSYPRGVRDTEAFF. CDR3 in DNA: TGTGCCAGCAGTTACCCTAGGGGGGTTAGGGACACTGAAGCTTTCTTT. The V gene is TRBV6-6, the J gene TRBJ1-1, with a possible D match to TRBD1 (6 bases). V was clipped by 2 bases and J by 3 bases, with 16 bases between them. The CDR3 runs 16 residues. CDR1 is MNHNY and CDR2 is SVGAGI in the germline V gene (reference sequence).

This clonotype was recorded at least ten times. This beta chain came through as a stray read in a library set up for alpha chains, and its size says little. The rearrangement joins TRBV3-1 to TRBJ2-7; unclear D gene. The V gene's germline CDR1 is LGHDT and CDR2 YNNKEL (reference sequence). Between the trimmed V and J ends, which lost 4 bases and 3 bases, there was a span of 13 bases. The CDR3 runs 14 residues. CDR3 bases: TGTGCCAGCAGCCCCTCCCCAATCGACTACGAGCAGTACGTC. It specifies CASSPSPIDYEQYV.

This clonotype occurred many times. This beta chain appears as a stray read in a library generated for alpha chains; its size is not informative. This chain joins TRBV9 and TRBJ1-2, with D possibly TRBD1 on 6 matching bases. The germline CDR1 and CDR2 sequences are SGDLS and YYNGEE. Trimming took off 0 bases at V and 3 bases at J, with 12 bases between the two ends. The CDR3 runs 15 residues. CDR3 bases: TGTGCCAGCAGCGTAGGGGGCCAGGGGTACTATGGCTACACCTTC. Its translation: CASSVGGQGYYGYTF.

This clonotype came up many times. This beta chain turned up in a library designed for alpha chains; as an off-target read, its abundance says little. The chain has TRBV3-1 and TRBJ1-1, with 7 bases aligning to TRBD1. J was trimmed by 5 bases and V by 3 bases; bases with no gene match: 6. This CDR3 is built from 14 residues. Germline V gene lookup returns CDR1 LGHDT and CDR2 YNNKEL (reference sequence). The CDR3 loop is CASSQQGGRTEAFF. CDR3 coding DNA: TGTGCCAGCAGCCAGCAGGGGGGGCGGACTGAAGCTTTCTTT.

This clonotype is termed medium-sized. This beta chain is an off-target read within a library intended for alpha chains, so its frequency means little. V is TRBV6-1 and J is TRBJ2-6, with 9 bases aligning to TRBD1. The V gene's germline CDR1 is MNHNS and CDR2 SASEGT. The CDR3 contains 18 residues. Trimming took 2 bases from V and 0 from J; bases not matched to a gene: 5. The CDR3 nucleotides read TGTGCCAGCAGTGAACTAGGGACAGGGAGCTCTGGGGCCAACGTCCTGACTTTC. Translation: CASSELGTGSSGANVLTF.

This clonotype showed up many times. The library was built for alpha chains, so this beta chain is an off-target read and its size means little. This chain's CDR3 is CSPPARTGGYGYTF. In nucleotides, the CDR3 is TGCAGTCCACCGGCAAGAACGGGGGGATATGGCTACACCTTC. The chain links TRBV20-1 to TRBJ1-2; D may be TRBD1 (5 bases). V lost 8 bases and J lost 5, with 21 bases in between. Germline lookup yields CDR1 DFQATT and CDR2 SNEGSKA (reference sequence). CDR3 length equals 14 residues.

This clonotype has more than one count but fewer than ten. This beta chain lies outside the target of a library built for alpha chains; its clone size means little. V and J are TRBV11-2 and TRBJ1-4; D not resolved. The ends were cut back, 3 bases at V and 7 bases at J, with 6 bases in the middle. This CDR3 is 12 amino acids long. Germline CDR1 SGHAT, CDR2 FQNNGV. CDR3 in DNA: TGTGCCAGCAGCTTGACGCGTGAAAAACTGTTTTTT. Encoded protein: CASSLTREKLFF. The full variable domain, with the rest looked up from reference TRBV11-2 and TRBJ1-4, is EAGVAQSPRYKIIEKRQSVAFWCNPISGHATLYWYQQILGQGPKLLIQFQNNGVVDDSQLPKDRFSAERLKGVDSTLKIQPAKLEDSAVYLCASSLTREKLFFGSGTQLSVL.

This clonotype was picked up many times. The library was designed around alpha chains, so this beta chain is a stray read whose abundance carries little weight. The gene calls are TRBV5-5 and TRBJ2-3; tentatively, D is TRBD2 (5 bases). This CDR3 contains 14 residues. The germline CDR1 and CDR2 sequences are SGHKS and YYEKEE (reference sequence). The V and J ends lost 4 bases and 0 bases respectively, with 9 bases between them. This chain's CDR3 is CASSTTGSTDTQYF. CDR3 nucleotide sequence: TGTGCCAGCAGCACCACGGGGAGCACAGATACGCAGTATTTT.

This clonotype is termed medium-sized. This beta chain lies outside the target of a library built for alpha chains; its clone size means little. The chain carries TRBV6-1 and TRBJ1-3, with D unresolved. CDR3 length: 13 amino acids. V was pared by 3 bases and J by 3 bases, with 6 bases between. Per germline, CDR1 MNHNS and CDR2 SASEGT. CDR3 loop: CASSDGVGNTIYF. The CDR3 DNA follows: TGTGCCAGCAGTGACGGGGTTGGAAACACCATATATTTT.

Worth noting for this clonotype: This beta chain is a stray sequence in a library constructed for alpha chains; its clone size is not meaningful. CDR3 sequence: CASSLAAGGQETQYF. For the CDR3, the DNA is TGTGCCAGCAGCTTAGCAGCGGGGGGTCAAGAGACCCAGTACTTC. V gene TRBV7-8 combines with J gene TRBJ2-5; 9 bases line up with TRBD2. Per the germline V gene, CDR1 is SGHVS and CDR2 is FQNEAQ. V was clipped by 0 bases and J by 2 bases; unmatched bases: 1. The CDR3 is 15 residues long.

By its share, this clonotype is medium-sized. This beta chain is a stray sequence in a library constructed for alpha chains; its clone size is not meaningful. The V call is TRBV19, the J call TRBJ1-5; no reliable D call. With 4 bases removed from V and 0 bases from J, the gap between germline ends came to 7 bases. This CDR3 region has 14 residues. The V gene's germline CDR1 is LNHDA and CDR2 SQIVND (reference sequence). In nucleotides, the CDR3 is TGTGCCAGTAGTAGGGCGATTAGCAATCAGCCCCAGCATTTT. Protein: CASSRAISNQPQHF.

In this sample, this clonotype turned up many times. In a library made to pick up alpha chains, this beta chain is a stray read with a size that means little. The chain is built from TRBV10-3 and TRBJ1-1; no clear D gene. In germline, CDR1 is ENHRY, CDR2 SYGVKD. Trimming removed 8 bases at V and 1 base at J, with 8 bases between. The CDR3 loop spans 12 amino acids. In nucleotides, the CDR3 is TGTGCCATCGAAGACGGGAACACTGAAGCTTTCTTT. Its translation is CAIEDGNTEAFF.

This clonotype was recorded many times. This beta chain represents an off-target read in a library built for alpha chains; its size is of limited meaning. This sequence joins TRBV19 and TRBJ1-1, with TRBD1 matching 9 bases. The J segment lost 4 bases and the V segment lost 6 bases, leaving 6 bases of the junction unmatched. The CDR3 is 14 amino acids. The germline V gene has CDR1 LNHDA and CDR2 SQIVND (reference sequence). CDR3 DNA: TGTGCCAGTAGCCTACAGGGGGCCGTCACTGAAGCTTTCTTT. Translating it yields CASSLQGAVTEAFF.

This clonotype appeared many times. This beta chain is an unintended read in a library built for alpha chains; its size means little. This sequence joins TRBV24-1 and TRBJ2-2; no clear D gene. V shed 7 bases and J shed 6 bases, with 5 bases lying between them. This CDR3 contains 11 residues. The germline gives CDR1 KGHDR, CDR2 SFDVKD. The CDR3 region is CATRFAGELFF. CDR3 sequence (DNA): TGTGCCACCAGGTTCGCCGGGGAGCTGTTTTTT.

This clonotype was observed many times. With the library built for alpha chains, this beta chain is off target and its frequency is not meaningful. The chain employs TRBV5-1 and TRBJ1-4; no reliable D call. Germline CDR1 reads SGHRS; CDR2 reads YFSETQ. Trimming shortened V by 4 bases and J by 7 bases, and 14 bases separated the two germline ends. There are 14 residues in the CDR3. DNA for the CDR3: TGCGCCAGCAGCGGAGACTTACTCTCTGAAAAACTGTTTTTT. This sequence encodes CASSGDLLSEKLFF.

This clonotype was seen repeatedly, ten times or more. Since it is a stray read in a library aimed at alpha chains, this beta chain has a size that is not meaningful. V and J are TRBV7-8 and TRBJ2-7, with 8 bases fitting TRBD2. V shed 2 bases and J 6 bases; nucleotides not matched to a gene: 3. Germline CDR1 is SGHVS and CDR2 is FQNEAQ. This CDR3 comprises 13 residues. CDR3 DNA: TGTGCCAGCAGCTTACCCAGCGGGAGCGAGCAGTACTTC. Protein: CASSLPSGSEQYF.

Judged by abundance, this clonotype is medium-sized. For a library built for alpha chains, this beta chain is a stray read; little rests on its size. The J gene is TRBJ1-4, the V gene TRBV30, with 11 bases aligning to TRBD1. The ends lost 3 bases at V and 6 bases at J; junction bases unmatched: 15. In germline, CDR1 is GTSNPN, CDR2 SVGIG (reference sequence). The CDR3 is made up of 18 amino acids. Here the CDR3 reads CAWSATTGTGGRYEKLFF. The CDR3 DNA is TGTGCCTGGAGCGCAACTACCGGGACAGGGGGACGGTATGAAAAACTGTTTTTT.

By sample share, this clonotype is medium-sized. This beta chain was picked up by a library intended for alpha chains and is off target, so its count carries little meaning. The chain has TRBV6-6 and TRBJ2-4, with 9 bases matching TRBD1. After removal of 5 bases from V and 8 bases from J, the junction contained 7 bases not matched to a gene. CDR3 length: 14 amino acids. Per germline, CDR1 MNHNY and CDR2 SVGAGI (reference sequence). The CDR3 bases are TGTGCCAGCAGTGCGACAGGGGGTCTAGACATTCAGTACTTC. Residues: CASSATGGLDIQYF.

Turning to this clonotype: In a library made to pick up alpha chains, this beta chain is a stray read with a size that means little. DNA for the CDR3: TGCAGCGGAGGACAACCAGATACGCAGTATTTT. Translated, it gives CSGGQPDTQYF. J is TRBJ2-3 and V is TRBV29-1; D may be TRBD1 (5 bases). Deletions cut 7 bases from V and 4 bases from J, with 9 bases between. CDR3 size: 11 residues. Per germline, CDR1 SQVTM and CDR2 ANQGSEA.

In this sample, this clonotype turned up many times. This beta chain is off target for a library built for alpha chains, so its abundance means little. V and J are TRBV20-1 and TRBJ2-5; the match to TRBD2 covers 12 bases. CDR3 length: 15 residues. Looked up from germline, CDR1 is DFQATT and CDR2 is SNEGSKA (reference sequence). V gave up 5 bases and J gave up 0 bases; unmatched junction bases: 4. The CDR3 DNA sequence: TGCAGTGCTTTACTAGCGGGGGGAAACCAAGAGACCCAGTACTTC. It translates to CSALLAGGNQETQYF.

In its sample, this clonotype was seen many times. Because this beta chain is a stray read in a library intended to capture alpha chains, its abundance should not be given much weight. The chain has TRBV7-2 and TRBJ2-6; 7 positions match TRBD2. The CDR3 covers 16 residues. With 0 bases clipped from V and 7 bases from J, the junction kept 6 bases outside the gene matches. The germline V gene has CDR1 SGHTA and CDR2 FQGNSA. CDR3: CASSLALGRGANVLTF. CDR3 in DNA: TGTGCCAGCAGCTTAGCGCTAGGGAGGGGAGCCAACGTCCTGACTTTC.

This clonotype was picked up many times. A library made for alpha chains picked up this beta chain off target, so its size means little. This rearrangement joins TRBV5-4 to TRBJ1-2; tentative D call: TRBD1 (6 bases). The V gene lost 0 bases and the J gene lost 5 bases, with 8 bases spanning the gap. The CDR3 is 13 residues long. Germline V gene sequence: CDR1 SGHNT, CDR2 YYREEE (reference sequence). CDR3 in amino acids: CASSLVGGYGYTF. CDR3 coding DNA: TGTGCCAGCAGCTTGGTAGGGGGGTATGGCTACACCTTC.

To note about this clonotype: This beta chain is off target for a library built for alpha chains, so its abundance means little. The chain joins TRBV28 to TRBJ1-2; TRBD1 aligns across 11 bases. The germline V gene encodes CDR1 MDHEN and CDR2 SYDVKM. J lost 4 bases, V lost 6 bases, and 4 bases had no gene match. The CDR3 has 14 amino acids. The CDR3 DNA reads TGTGCCAGCAGCCCGGACAGGGGGCCCTATGGCTACACCTTC. This gives the protein CASSPDRGPYGYTF.

In its sample, this clonotype ranks as medium-sized (0.01 to 0.1%). This beta chain is an off-target read within a library intended for alpha chains, so its frequency means little. This chain joins TRBV12-3 or TRBV12-4 and TRBJ1-2; TRBD1 might be the D (6 bases). Trimming took off 6 bases at V and 9 bases at J, with 14 bases between the two ends. The CDR3 runs 12 residues. In DNA form, the CDR3 reads TGTGCCAGCAGGCCGACAGGTACGCGCTACACCTTC. Translating gives CASRPTGTRYTF.